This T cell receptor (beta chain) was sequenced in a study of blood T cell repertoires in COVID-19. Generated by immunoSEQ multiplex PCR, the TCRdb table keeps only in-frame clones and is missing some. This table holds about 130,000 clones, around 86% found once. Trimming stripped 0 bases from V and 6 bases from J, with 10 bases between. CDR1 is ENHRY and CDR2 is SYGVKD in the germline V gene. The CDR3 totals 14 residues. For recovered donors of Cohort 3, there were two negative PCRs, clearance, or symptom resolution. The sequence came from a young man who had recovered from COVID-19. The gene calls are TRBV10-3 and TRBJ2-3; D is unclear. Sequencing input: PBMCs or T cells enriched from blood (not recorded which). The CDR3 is CAISESAGDDTQYF. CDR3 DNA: TGTGCCATCAGTGAGTCGGCAGGCGACGATACGCAGTATTTT.